The text below deals with one T cell receptor beta chain. The data originate from a study of shared clonotypes between healthy human individuals. The germline V gene encodes CDR1 MNHEY and CDR2 SVGAGI. V lost 5 bases to trimming and J lost 5 bases; unmatched junction nucleotides: 6. The CDR3 is 14 residues long. Data came from immunoSEQ multiplex PCR; TCRdb stores just in-frame clones and leaves some out. Here the sample spans 2 million to 2.5 million clones, 95% being singletons. The genes are TRBV6-5 and TRBJ2-3; TRBD2 aligns across 8 bases. The clonotype was recovered from a young man in good health. Sequencing was carried out using naive CD4+ T cells sorted from blood. Subset in this sample: CD45RA+ positively selected. The CDR3 protein is CASSRGGGKDTQYF. CDR3 sequence (DNA): TGTGCCAGCAGTCGTGGCGGGGGGAAAGATACGCAGTATTTT.